One sample yielded the 25 T cell receptor beta chains listed below, sequenced in a study of PD-L1 blockade in urothelial cancer. Sequencing used immunoSEQ multiplex PCR; TCRdb keeps in-frame clones, though not all of them. Among tens of thousands of clones listed, 85% to 95% were seen once. The sample was PBMCs, taken around atezolizumab (anti-PD-L1) treatment. Receptors originate from a man aged 55 to 70 with urothelial cancer.

Details on this clone: Relative to the germline gene, one junction end is altered; a read error may explain this. The genes are TRBV6-5 and TRBJ1-1, with 9 bases lining up with TRBD1. The V gene's germline CDR1 is MNHEY and CDR2 SVGAGI. This CDR3 region has 12 residues. CDR3 protein: CASSSDRGKRIF. The CDR3, as DNA: TGTGCCAGCAGTTCCGACAGGGGGAAGAGGATCTTT.

The CDR3 DNA follows: TGTGCCAGCAGCCTAACAATGGGCCGGGACACGATTACTGAAGCTTTCTTT. Encoded protein: CASSLTMGRDTITEAFF. The chain links TRBV11-2 to TRBJ1-1; D is possibly TRBD1 (6 bases). V shed 5 bases and J shed 5 bases, with 24 bases lying between them. The CDR3 has 17 residues. The germline V gene encodes CDR1 SGHAT and CDR2 FQNNGV.

The V gene is TRBV27, the J gene TRBJ1-3; D remains ambiguous. The length of the CDR3 is 14 residues. Trimming took off 5 bases at V and 0 bases at J, with 8 bases between the two ends. In germline, CDR1 is MNHEY, CDR2 SMNVEV (reference sequence). The CDR3 bases are TGTGCCAGCAGTGGCAGGTTCTCTGGAAACACCATATATTTT. Translation: CASSGRFSGNTIYF.

The chain carries TRBV14 and TRBJ2-7; 12 bases line up with TRBD2. The V gene's germline CDR1 is SGHDN and CDR2 FVKESK. The CDR3 has 17 residues. J lost 0 bases, V lost 2 bases, and 5 bases had no gene match. Written as DNA, the CDR3 is TGTGCCAGCAGCCAACTCCGACTAGCGGGAGCCTCCTACGAGCAGTACTTC. Translation: CASSQLRLAGASYEQYF.

The V and J genes are TRBV5-4 and TRBJ1-1; 8 bases line up with TRBD1. The CDR3 consists of 14 residues. The germline V gene has CDR1 SGHNT and CDR2 YYREEE (reference sequence). The ends lost 5 bases at V and 1 base at J; junction bases unmatched: 4. In nucleotides, the CDR3 is TGTGCCAGCAGGACGACAGGGGAGAACACTGAAGCTTTCTTT. Translated, it gives CASRTTGENTEAFF. Filled out from reference TRBV5-4 and TRBJ1-1, the complete variable domain reads ETGVTQSPTHLIKTRGQQVTLRCSSQSGHNTVSWYQQALGQGPQFIFQYYREEENGRGNFPPRFSGLQFPNYSSELNVNALELDDSALYLCASRTTGENTEAFFGQGTRLTVV.

The chain links TRBV5-1 to TRBJ2-7; tentative D call: TRBD2 (5 bases). V was shortened by 1 base and J by 7 bases, with 12 bases between the two germline ends. There are 13 residues in the CDR3. Germline loops: CDR1 SGHRS, CDR2 YFSETQ. CDR3 in DNA: TGCGCCAGCAGCTTGATCGGGGAAGGGGAGCAGTACTTC. As protein: CASSLIGEGEQYF.

This chain joins TRBV6-5 and TRBJ2-5; 7 bases line up with TRBD1. Per germline, CDR1 MNHEY and CDR2 SVGAGI. The CDR3 runs 12 residues. V lost 6 bases to trimming and J lost 6 bases; unmatched junction nucleotides: 4. CDR3 DNA: TGTGCCAGCAGGACACAGGGGAAGACCCAGTACTTC. This translates into CASRTQGKTQYF.

The rearrangement uses TRBV27 and TRBJ1-5; 12 bases map to TRBD1. The V gene end was trimmed by 4 bases and the J gene end by 7 bases; junction bases not matched to a gene: 8. CDR1 and CDR2 (germline): MNHEY, SMNVEV (reference sequence). The CDR3 contains 16 residues. CDR3 in amino acids: CASSYGGTGGRQPQHF. The DNA for the CDR3 is TGTGCCAGCAGTTACGGAGGGACAGGGGGCCGACAGCCCCAGCATTTT.

This chain joins TRBV2 and TRBJ2-3; 7 bases align to TRBD1. This CDR3 contains 16 residues. The germline CDR1 and CDR2 sequences are SNHLY and FYNNEI. J was trimmed by 2 bases and V by 1 base; bases with no gene match: 6. The CDR3 nucleotides read TGTGCCAGCAGTGAAGGGGGCAGGGGGTTCACAGATACGCAGTATTTT. Protein: CASSEGGRGFTDTQYF.

The chain couples TRBV4-2 to TRBJ1-2; no clear D gene. This CDR3 region has 16 residues. Germline CDR1 and CDR2: LGHNA and YNFKEQ. V lost 2 bases to trimming and J lost 3 bases, with 16 bases between them. The CDR3 DNA follows: TGTGCCAGCAGCCAATCCCCCAAGACAACCTACTATGGCTACACCTTC. Its translation is CASSQSPKTTYYGYTF.

The chain couples TRBV28 to TRBJ1-2; 11 bases are shared with TRBD1. V lost 5 bases to trimming and J lost 8 bases; unmatched junction nucleotides: 7. Per germline, CDR1 MDHEN and CDR2 SYDVKM. The CDR3 consists of 14 residues. In DNA form, the CDR3 reads TGTGCCAGCAGTCCCGGGACAGGGGGAAACGGCTACACCTTC. This gives the protein CASSPGTGGNGYTF.

This clone was seen only a few times. This chain connects TRBV7-9 to TRBJ2-2; 11 bases align to TRBD2. Per germline, CDR1 SEHNR and CDR2 FQNEAQ (reference sequence). The CDR3 consists of 19 residues. Trimming took 5 bases from V and 3 from J; bases not matched to a gene: 14. The CDR3 protein is CASSPRKLAGGLHTGELFF. CDR3 bases: TGTGCCAGCAGCCCGCGGAAGCTAGCGGGAGGATTACACACCGGGGAGCTGTTTTTT.

The CDR3 DNA reads as TGTGCCAGCAGCCCGGGTGCTGCGGGGGGCTGGAATGAGCAGTTCTTC. Its translation: CASSPGAAGGWNEQFF. V gene TRBV5-4 combines with J gene TRBJ2-1, with 8 nucleotides matching TRBD2. The CDR3 loop spans 16 amino acids. With 4 bases clipped from V and 7 bases from J, the junction kept 13 bases outside the gene matches. The germline CDR1 and CDR2 sequences are SGHNT and YYREEE (reference sequence).

This chain connects TRBV4-1 to TRBJ2-2; 14 bases match TRBD2. V was pared by 1 base and J by 6 bases, with 7 bases of the junction left unmatched. Germline CDR1 is MGHRA and CDR2 is YSYEKL. This CDR3 is built from 18 residues. The CDR3 region has the DNA TGCGCCAGCAGCCAAGGGGGACTAGCGGGAGTTCTAGCCGGGGAGCTGTTTTTT. The encoded protein is CASSQGGLAGVLAGELFF.

The chain is built from TRBV30 and TRBJ2-7, with D perhaps TRBD2 (6 bases). The CDR3 is 14 amino acids. V shed 0 bases and J shed 0 bases, with 9 bases lying between them. Per germline, CDR1 GTSNPN and CDR2 SVGIG (reference sequence). The DNA for the CDR3 is TGTGCCTGGAGTGTACGCGGGATCTCCTACGAGCAGTACTTC. Translating it yields CAWSVRGISYEQYF.

CDR3 nucleotide sequence: TGTGCCAGTAGTATAGATCGGGGGTACAATGAGCAGTTCTTC. Translating it yields CASSIDRGYNEQFF. This chain connects TRBV19 to TRBJ2-1; a possible D gene is TRBD2 (6 bases). Germline V gene data show CDR1 as LNHDA and CDR2 as SQIVND (reference sequence). The V end was cut by 0 bases, the J end by 4 bases, with 7 bases between. The CDR3 runs to 14 residues.

The genes are TRBV2 and TRBJ2-1, with 9 bases matching TRBD2. The germline CDR1 and CDR2 sequences are SNHLY and FYNNEI. J lost 4 bases, V lost 6 bases, and 1 base had no gene match. The CDR3 runs to 13 residues. Here the CDR3 DNA reads TGTGCCAGCAGCAGCGGGGGGTACAATGAGCAGTTCTTC. Protein product: CASSSGGYNEQFF.

V and J are TRBV7-2 and TRBJ2-1, with TRBD2 as a possible D gene (6 bases). Trimming left V 5 bases short and J 5 bases short, with 13 bases between. This CDR3 contains 14 residues. CDR1 and CDR2 from the germline V gene are SGHTA and FQGNSA. CDR3 residues: CASSPQWGDNEQFF. The CDR3 coding sequence is TGTGCCAGCAGCCCTCAGTGGGGGGACAATGAGCAGTTCTTC. The full variable domain, completed using reference TRBV7-2 and TRBJ2-1, is GAGVSQSPSNKVTEKGKDVELRCDPISGHTALYWYRQSLGQGLEFLIYFQGNSAPDKSGLPSDRFSAERTGGSVSTLTIQRTQQEDSAVYLCASSPQWGDNEQFFGPGTRLTVL.

The gene calls are TRBV5-1 and TRBJ2-1, with 8 bases matching TRBD1. Germline CDR1 is SGHRS and CDR2 is YFSETQ. Unmatched junction bases numbered 2, after V lost 1 base and J lost 8 bases. The CDR3 is made up of 13 amino acids. The chain's CDR3 is CASSLSGGHEQFF. In DNA form, the CDR3 reads TGCGCCAGCAGCTTGTCAGGGGGCCATGAGCAGTTCTTC.

V is TRBV19 and J is TRBJ1-4; D possibly corresponds to TRBD1 (5 bases). This CDR3 spans 14 amino acids. V lost 10 bases to trimming and J lost 3 bases, with 15 bases between them. Germline V gene sequence: CDR1 LNHDA, CDR2 SQIVND (reference sequence). As DNA, the CDR3 is TGTGCCACTAAAAAACAGGCTCCTAATGAAAAACTGTTTTTT. Residues: CATKKQAPNEKLFF.

V gene TRBV2 combines with J gene TRBJ2-1; 11 nucleotides match TRBD2. J gave up 6 bases and V 9 bases, and 4 bases lay outside the gene matches. The CDR3 runs to 13 residues. Germline V gene lookup returns CDR1 SNHLY and CDR2 FYNNEI. In DNA form, the CDR3 reads TGTGCCAGTAGACTAGCGGGGACCAATGAGCAGTTCTTC. Protein product: CASRLAGTNEQFF.

V is TRBV7-9 and J is TRBJ1-1, with D possibly matching TRBD1 (6 bases). V was cut by 5 bases and J by 5 bases, with 24 bases left in between. Germline values: CDR1 SEHNR, CDR2 FQNEAQ (reference sequence). The CDR3 sequence is 17 residues long. The CDR3 sequence is CASSHLAQGVYGTEAFF. In DNA, the CDR3 is TGTGCCAGCAGCCACCTGGCACAGGGTGTTTACGGGACTGAAGCTTTCTTT.

This clone has just one count. The chain uses TRBV7-3 and TRBJ2-1, with TRBD2 identical over 7 bases. Trimming at V came to 2 bases and at J to 0 bases, leaving 4 bases not matched to a gene. The CDR3 has 16 residues. CDR1 and CDR2 (germline): SGHTA, FQGTGA. Here the CDR3 reads CASSLSGGSSYNEQFF. The CDR3, as DNA: TGTGCCAGCAGCTTATCGGGCGGGAGCTCCTACAATGAGCAGTTCTTC.

This chain uses TRBV30 with TRBJ1-5; a weak D match, TRBD1 (5 bases). This CDR3 is 15 amino acids long. Trimming took 0 bases from V and 6 from J, leaving 15 bases between them. The V gene's germline CDR1 is GTSNPN and CDR2 SVGIG (reference sequence). CDR3 nucleotide sequence: TGTGCCTGGAGTGTAAGTCAGGGATTCGTTCAGCCCCAGCATTTT. Translation gives CAWSVSQGFVQPQHF.

V and J are TRBV6-1 and TRBJ2-3, with TRBD2 matching over 8 bases. The CDR3 consists of 16 residues. Trimming cost V 1 base and J 1 base; bases outside gene matches: 4. Germline V gene data show CDR1 as MNHNS and CDR2 as SASEGT. CDR3 loop: CASSEGVGGGTDTQYF. CDR3 sequence (DNA): TGTGCCAGCAGTGAAGGGGTCGGGGGGGGCACAGATACGCAGTATTTT.